The T cell receptor (beta chain) described here comes from a study of OX40 agonist ivuxolimab in advanced cancers. About the study: Ivuxolimab is a fully human IgG2 antibody that activates OX40 (CD134). Patients in the trial were receiving intravenous ivuxolimab every 2 weeks, at doses of 0.01 to 10 mg/kg.

Sequencing used immunoSEQ multiplex PCR; TCRdb keeps in-frame clones, though not all of them. The sample contains tens of thousands of clones, under 90% of which appear only once. On cycle 4 day 1 and cycle 7 day 1, as well as at baseline, blood was sampled. The sequences come from CD4+ or CD8+ T cells sorted from blood, collected in a trial of the OX40 agonist ivuxolimab. This receptor was obtained from an adult with an advanced solid tumor such as melanoma, head and neck, liver or kidney cancer.

CDR3 protein: CASSLKGQPFYEQYF. As DNA, the CDR3 is TGTGCCAGTAGTCTAAAAGGACAGCCCTTCTACGAGCAGTACTTC. This sequence joins TRBV19 and TRBJ2-7; weak D call: TRBD1 (6 bases). CDR3 length: 15 amino acids. V lost 5 bases and J 3 bases, leaving 17 bases between the germline ends. Germline CDR1 and CDR2: LNHDA and SQIVND (reference sequence).